A single sample is the source of the 31 T cell receptor beta chains below, sequenced in a study of PD-L1 blockade in urothelial cancer. As for time point: peripheral blood 6 weeks after treatment start. The table came from immunoSEQ multiplex PCR; TCRdb's copy has only in-frame clones and leaves some out. The sample consists of about 29,000 clones, approximately 81% of them appearing once. The sequencing used PBMCs, collected around atezolizumab (anti-PD-L1) treatment. The receptors derive from a man between 65 and 79 years old with urothelial cancer.

V usage is TRBV28 and J usage is TRBJ2-7; D might be TRBD2 (5 bases). CDR1 and CDR2 (germline): MDHEN, SYDVKM. There are 15 residues in the CDR3. The V end lost 2 bases, the J end lost 2 bases, and 13 bases lay between the germline ends. CDR3 DNA sequence: TGTGCCAGCAGTTTAACCGGGGTCATCACCTACGAGCAGTACTTC. It codes for CASSLTGVITYEQYF.

The chain's CDR3 is CASSKRAGPDSPLHF. CDR3 nucleotides: TGTGCCAGCAGCAAACGGGCAGGGCCGGACTCACCCCTCCACTTT. The chain recombines TRBV6-1 with TRBJ1-6, with D maybe TRBD1 (5 bases). CDR1 and CDR2 from the germline V gene are MNHNS and SASEGT. The length of the CDR3 is 15 residues. V lost 6 bases, J lost 10 bases, and 19 bases lay in between.

The V gene is TRBV4-1, the J gene TRBJ1-5; 8 bases fit TRBD1. The germline V gene encodes CDR1 MGHRA and CDR2 YSYEKL. V shed 2 bases and J 0 bases; nucleotides not matched to a gene: 9. The CDR3 length is 18 residues. CDR3 region: CASSQPPDRGDSNQPQHF. In nucleotides, the CDR3 is TGCGCCAGCAGCCAACCACCCGACAGGGGAGATAGCAATCAGCCCCAGCATTTT.

The chain links TRBV12-5 to TRBJ2-3; tentatively, D is TRBD2 (6 bases). Trimming cost V 1 base and J 10 bases, with 12 bases left between them. The CDR3 loop spans 13 amino acids. Germline CDR1 and CDR2: LGHNT and FRNRAP. This CDR3 reads CASGLDRGGAQYF. As DNA, the CDR3 is TGTGCTAGTGGTTTGGACCGAGGCGGGGCGCAGTATTTT.

Comment on this clone: Different DNA sequences within this sample yield the same CDR3. The chain couples TRBV5-6 to TRBJ1-1; perhaps TRBD1 as D (5 bases). V was trimmed by 4 bases and J by 4 bases, leaving 8 bases between them. The CDR3 runs 12 residues. Germline CDR1 SGHDT, CDR2 YYEEEE. The CDR3 nucleotides read TGTGCCAGCAGCCTTAGGGGCACTGAAGCTTTCTTT. This codes for CASSLRGTEAFF. Filled out from reference TRBV5-6 and TRBJ1-1, the complete variable domain reads DAGVTQSPTHLIKTRGQQVTLRCSPKSGHDTVSWYQQALGQGPQFIFQYYEEEERQRGNFPDRFSGHQFPNYSSELNVNALLLGDSALYLCASSLRGTEAFFGQGTRLTVV.

The chain combines TRBV18 with TRBJ2-1, with a possible D match to TRBD2 (5 bases). This CDR3 has 14 amino acids. V was shortened by 3 bases and J by 5 bases, with 11 bases between the two germline ends. The V gene's germline CDR1 is KGHSH and CDR2 LQKENI. The CDR3 loop is CASSPGARNNEQFF. CDR3 in DNA: TGTGCCAGCTCACCGGGAGCCAGGAACAATGAGCAGTTCTTC.

CDR3 sequence: CASRETGPNGNEQFF. The DNA of the CDR3 is TGTGCCAGCAGGGAGACAGGGCCCAATGGCAATGAGCAGTTCTTC. The chain carries TRBV28 and TRBJ2-1, with TRBD1 identical over 7 bases. Germline loops: CDR1 MDHEN, CDR2 SYDVKM. The CDR3 has 15 residues. The ends lost 6 bases at V and 6 bases at J; junction bases unmatched: 11.

The chain employs TRBV6-5 and TRBJ2-1; 11 bases map to TRBD1. This CDR3 contains 15 residues. CDR1 is MNHEY and CDR2 is SVGAGI in the germline V gene. After removal of 6 bases from V and 3 bases from J, the junction contained 4 bases not matched to a gene. CDR3 residues: CASSPDRGRYNEQFF. The CDR3 DNA sequence: TGTGCCAGCAGCCCGGACAGGGGGCGCTACAATGAGCAGTTCTTC.

This chain links TRBV5-4 with TRBJ2-1, with 10 bases aligning to TRBD2. After removal of 4 bases from V and 7 bases from J, the junction contained 11 bases not matched to a gene. The CDR3 loop spans 16 amino acids. Looked up from germline, CDR1 is SGHNT and CDR2 is YYREEE (reference sequence). The CDR3 sequence: CASSAGKRGGRNEQFF. As DNA, the CDR3 is TGTGCCAGCAGCGCCGGCAAGCGGGGGGGCCGAAATGAGCAGTTCTTC.

This clone was detected only a few times. The chain carries TRBV27 and TRBJ2-5, with D possibly TRBD2 on 5 matching bases. Germline V CDR1 and CDR2: MNHEY, SMNVEV (reference sequence). This CDR3 spans 14 amino acids. Trimming took 3 bases from V and 4 from J, leaving 12 bases between them. The CDR3 reads CASSFSGRGETQYF. The CDR3 DNA is TGTGCCAGCAGTTTCTCAGGTCGGGGAGAGACCCAGTACTTC.

The V call is TRBV5-5, the J call TRBJ1-2, with unresolved D. The CDR3 covers 12 residues. Looked up from germline, CDR1 is SGHKS and CDR2 is YYEKEE (reference sequence). Between the trimmed V and J ends, which lost 1 base and 9 bases, there was a span of 10 bases. CDR3 coding DNA: TGTGCCAGCAGCTTGAACCGACAACGCTACACCTTC. Its translation is CASSLNRQRYTF.

The chain uses TRBV5-4 and TRBJ1-2; a possible D gene is TRBD1 (6 bases). CDR1 and CDR2 from the germline V gene are SGHNT and YYREEE (reference sequence). Between the trimmed V and J ends, which lost 0 bases and 10 bases, there was a span of 10 bases. The length of the CDR3 is 12 residues. The CDR3: CASSLAGQNYTF. DNA for the CDR3: TGTGCCAGCAGCTTGGCCGGACAGAACTACACCTTC.

J is TRBJ1-1 and V is TRBV5-4; D may be TRBD1 (6 bases). Trimming took 3 bases from V and 5 from J, leaving 11 bases between them. This CDR3 contains 13 residues. Looked up from germline, CDR1 is SGHNT and CDR2 is YYREEE (reference sequence). The chain's CDR3 is CASSYDRKTEAFF. CDR3 coding DNA: TGTGCCAGCAGCTATGACAGGAAGACTGAAGCTTTCTTT.

The V gene is TRBV5-6, the J gene TRBJ2-3; D possibly corresponds to TRBD2 (7 bases). The germline V gene encodes CDR1 SGHDT and CDR2 YYEEEE. The ends were cut back, 4 bases at V and 4 bases at J, with 16 bases in the middle. The CDR3 is 15 amino acids. The CDR3 coding sequence is TGTGCCAGCAGCGAGTTAGGGAGGGGGGCAGATACGCAGTATTTT. Translation gives CASSELGRGADTQYF.

The chain employs TRBV28 and TRBJ2-7; 7 bases agree with TRBD2. Germline V gives CDR1 MDHEN, CDR2 SYDVKM. V gave up 10 bases and J gave up 3 bases; unmatched junction bases: 12. The CDR3 totals 14 residues. The CDR3 loop is CATRRSGTIYEQYF. DNA for the CDR3: TGTGCCACGAGGAGATCCGGGACTATCTACGAGCAGTACTTC.

The rearrangement uses TRBV5-6 and TRBJ1-3, with 9 bases identical to TRBD1. In germline, CDR1 is SGHDT, CDR2 YYEEEE. The J segment lost 2 bases and the V segment lost 3 bases, leaving 6 bases of the junction unmatched. The CDR3 loop spans 16 amino acids. CDR3 region: CASSSTRDRAGNTIYF. DNA for the CDR3: TGTGCCAGCAGCTCGACCCGGGACAGGGCTGGAAACACCATATATTTT. The full variable domain, in which reference TRBV5-6 and TRBJ1-3 provide the parts outside the CDR3, is DAGVTQSPTHLIKTRGQQVTLRCSPKSGHDTVSWYQQALGQGPQFIFQYYEEEERQRGNFPDRFSGHQFPNYSSELNVNALLLGDSALYLCASSSTRDRAGNTIYFGEGSWLTVV.

The chain combines TRBV5-4 with TRBJ1-2, with a possible D match to TRBD1 (6 bases). Germline V CDR1 and CDR2: SGHNT, YYREEE (reference sequence). The CDR3 is 14 residues long. Trimming pared 5 bases from V and 6 bases from J, leaving 17 bases between. The CDR3 DNA reads TGTGCCAGCAGGCTAGGAACAGGGTTCGATGGCTACACCTTC. It specifies CASRLGTGFDGYTF.

V gene TRBV2 combines with J gene TRBJ1-2; D is unresolved. This CDR3 has 17 residues. Germline lookup yields CDR1 SNHLY and CDR2 FYNNEI. Trimming pared 3 bases from V and 6 bases from J, leaving 23 bases between. The CDR3 region is CASSDGEGLRQRNGYTF. The CDR3 bases are TGTGCCAGCAGTGACGGCGAGGGCCTTCGGCAGCGGAATGGCTACACCTTC.

The gene calls are TRBV19 and TRBJ2-1; 8 bases fit TRBD1. The germline CDR1 and CDR2 sequences are LNHDA and SQIVND (reference sequence). Trimming at V came to 6 bases and at J to 9 bases, leaving 10 bases not matched to a gene. The CDR3 spans 14 residues. CDR3 loop: CASSRAGGEGEQFF. For the CDR3, the DNA is TGTGCCAGTAGCCGGGCAGGGGGCGAAGGTGAGCAGTTCTTC. Using reference TRBV19 and TRBJ2-1 for the parts outside the CDR3, the full variable domain is DGGITQSPKYLFRKEGQNVTLSCEQNLNHDAMYWYRQDPGQGLRLIYYSQIVNDFQKGDIAEGYSVSREKKESFPLTVTSAQKNPTAFYLCASSRAGGEGEQFFGPGTRLTVL.

This clone was detected only once. The chain uses TRBV19 and TRBJ2-3, with 8 bases aligning to TRBD1. Germline V gene sequence: CDR1 LNHDA, CDR2 SQIVND (reference sequence). With V trimmed by 3 bases and J by 2 bases, 4 bases remained unmatched. CDR3 length: 15 amino acids. CDR3 sequence: CASSIQGAPTDTQYF. The CDR3 DNA is TGTGCCAGTAGTATCCAGGGGGCTCCCACAGATACGCAGTATTTT.

The chain is built from TRBV4-1 and TRBJ1-3; a weak D match, TRBD1 (5 bases). Germline V gives CDR1 MGHRA, CDR2 YSYEKL. The V end lost 0 bases, the J end lost 5 bases, and 14 bases lay between the germline ends. CDR3 length equals 16 residues. CDR3 in amino acids: CASSQDKTARRNTIYF. CDR3 DNA: TGCGCCAGCAGCCAAGATAAGACAGCTCGGAGAAACACCATATATTTT.

This clone appeared a few times. The rearrangement links TRBV4-3 to TRBJ2-1, with TRBD2 identical over 10 bases. V was clipped by 0 bases and J by 2 bases; unmatched bases: 10. Germline V gene sequence: CDR1 LGHNA, CDR2 YSLEER. The CDR3 is 19 amino acids. CDR3 DNA sequence: TGCGCCAGCAGCCAAGATTGGGGTAGCGGGGGGTTAACCTACAATGAGCAGTTCTTC. Residues: CASSQDWGSGGLTYNEQFF.

V and J are TRBV21-1 and TRBJ1-2; TRBD1, the D gene given by the table, was not confirmed from the DNA. TRBV21-1 corresponds to a pseudogene. This CDR3 contains 13 residues. CDR3 bases: TGTGCCAGCAGTTACAGGGTGAACTATGGCTACACCTTC. Translated, it gives CASSYRVNYGYTF.

The genes are TRBV11-2 and TRBJ2-1; D ambiguous. Trimming cost V 1 base and J 4 bases, with 8 bases left between them. Germline values: CDR1 SGHAT, CDR2 FQNNGV. CDR3 size: 14 residues. The CDR3 DNA reads TGTGCCAGCAGCTTAGTGGGCCCTTACAATGAGCAGTTCTTC. Translation: CASSLVGPYNEQFF. Variable domain in full (rest from reference TRBV11-2 and TRBJ2-1): EAGVAQSPRYKIIEKRQSVAFWCNPISGHATLYWYQQILGQGPKLLIQFQNNGVVDDSQLPKDRFSAERLKGVDSTLKIQPAKLEDSAVYLCASSLVGPYNEQFFGPGTRLTVL.

This clone was recorded once. The rearrangement uses TRBV7-2 and TRBJ2-7; 9 nucleotides match TRBD2. The germline V gene encodes CDR1 SGHTA and CDR2 FQGNSA. There are 15 residues in the CDR3. V was pared by 5 bases and J by 4 bases, with 9 bases of the junction left unmatched. This CDR3 is CASSVRAGGLYEQYF. The CDR3 DNA is TGTGCCAGCAGCGTTCGAGCGGGAGGCCTATACGAGCAGTACTTC.

CDR3 protein: CASSSPTSNQETQYF. In nucleotides, the CDR3 is TGTGCCAGCAGCTCCCCCACTAGCAACCAAGAGACCCAGTACTTC. The chain employs TRBV7-6 and TRBJ2-5; a weak D match, TRBD2 (6 bases). The length of the CDR3 is 15 residues. Trimming removed 4 bases from V and 0 bases from J, with 12 bases in between. Germline-derived CDR1 and CDR2 are SGHVS and FNYEAQ. The full variable domain, its missing parts supplied by reference TRBV7-6 and TRBJ2-5, is GAGVSQSPRYKVTKRGQDVALRCDPISGHVSLYWYRQALGQGPEFLTYFNYEAQQDKSGLPNDRFSAERPEGSISTLTIQRTEQRDSAMYRCASSSPTSNQETQYFGPGTRLLVL.

This chain joins TRBV19 and TRBJ1-5; possible D gene TRBD1, 5 bases. The V gene lost 4 bases and the J gene lost 11 bases, with 18 bases spanning the gap. The CDR3 is 14 amino acids. CDR1 LNHDA and CDR2 SQIVND come from the germline V gene (reference sequence). CDR3 amino acids: CASSTGRGMPAQHF. As DNA, the CDR3 is TGTGCCAGTAGTACCGGACGGGGGATGCCGGCCCAGCATTTT.

The rearrangement uses TRBV5-1 and TRBJ2-5, with TRBD2 matching over 9 bases. V was pared by 3 bases and J by 4 bases, with 10 bases of the junction left unmatched. From germline, CDR1 is SGHRS and CDR2 YFSETQ. CDR3 size: 16 residues. The CDR3 spells CASSWGRAGGGETQYF. The CDR3 bases are TGCGCCAGCAGCTGGGGGCGAGCGGGAGGAGGAGAGACCCAGTACTTC.

CDR3 in DNA: TGCGCCAGCAGCTTTGCCGGGACAGAAGTCACAGATACGCAGTATTTT. Translating gives CASSFAGTEVTDTQYF. The chain is built from TRBV5-1 and TRBJ2-3; 7 bases fit TRBD1. Germline V gene sequence: CDR1 SGHRS, CDR2 YFSETQ. The V segment lost 2 bases and the J segment 2 bases; nucleotides outside the gene matches: 8. The CDR3 sequence is 16 residues long.

The CDR3 region has the DNA TGTGCCGGGCAGGGGCCCTACAATTCACCCCTCCACTTT. It translates to CAGQGPYNSPLHF. The J gene is TRBJ1-6, the V gene TRBV21-1; TRBD1 is taken as the D call from the table, unchecked against the DNA. TRBV21-1 is a documented pseudogene. The CDR3 totals 13 residues.

Here the CDR3 reads CAVMRGNSPLHF. The CDR3 nucleotides are TGTGCGGTTATGAGAGGTAATTCACCCCTCCACTTT. The rearrangement uses TRBV6-1 and TRBJ1-6; D not certain. The CDR3 runs 12 residues. Germline lookup yields CDR1 MNHNS and CDR2 SASEGT.